These 27 T cell receptor beta chains originate from one sample sequenced in a study of identifying expanded T cells in peripheral blood. Clones were read by immunoSEQ multiplex PCR, and TCRdb kept only the in-frame ones, dropping some. The sample gives around 94,000 clones, about nine tenths of which show up once; about 14% is in the top ten. The sequenced sample consisted of blood. These receptors came from a person aged 18 to 69 in good health.

CDR3 nucleotide sequence: TGCAGCGTTGCCCTCCACTCACAAGAGACCCAGTACTTC. Amino acids: CSVALHSQETQYF. The V and J genes are TRBV29-1 and TRBJ2-5; unclear D gene. V was clipped by 4 bases and J by 2 bases, with 11 bases between them. This CDR3 contains 13 residues. CDR1 is SQVTM and CDR2 is ANQGSEA in the germline V gene.

The V gene is TRBV5-1, the J gene TRBJ1-2; TRBD1 is a possible D gene (5 bases). Trimming pared 2 bases from V and 6 bases from J, leaving 14 bases between. Germline CDR1 reads SGHRS; CDR2 reads YFSETQ. The CDR3 extends over 14 amino acids. Written as DNA, the CDR3 is TGCGCCAGCAGCTTAGGGAGGGGCGAAAATGGCTACACCTTC. Translation: CASSLGRGENGYTF.

This chain uses TRBV9 with TRBJ2-5; 12 positions agree with TRBD2. This CDR3 contains 15 residues. Trimming at V came to 3 bases and at J to 3 bases, leaving 3 bases not matched to a gene. Germline V gene sequence: CDR1 SGDLS, CDR2 YYNGEE. CDR3 loop: CASSGLAGAKETQYF. The CDR3 nucleotides read TGTGCCAGCAGCGGACTAGCGGGGGCGAAAGAGACCCAGTACTTC.

The table lists this clone with a few counts. This chain joins TRBV4-2 and TRBJ2-1, with 7 positions matching TRBD2. J gave up 10 bases and V 4 bases, and 7 bases lay outside the gene matches. The V gene's germline CDR1 is LGHNA and CDR2 YNFKEQ. The CDR3 consists of 13 residues. CDR3 loop: CASSLFEREEQFF. The CDR3 region has the DNA TGTGCCAGCAGCCTCTTCGAGCGGGAAGAGCAGTTCTTC.

This clone was counted only a few times. The chain uses TRBV10-3 and TRBJ2-3; TRBD2 aligns across 13 bases. Germline loops: CDR1 ENHRY, CDR2 SYGVKD. The ends lost 6 bases at V and 3 bases at J; junction bases unmatched: 3. This CDR3 has 15 residues. The DNA for the CDR3 is TGTGCCATCAGCCGGGGACTAGCGGGGACAGATACGCAGTATTTT. Translation gives CAISRGLAGTDTQYF.

This clone turned up a few times. V usage is TRBV7-9 and J usage is TRBJ1-5; the D gene is possibly TRBD1 (5 bases). This CDR3 has 14 amino acids. The germline V gene encodes CDR1 SEHNR and CDR2 FQNEAQ (reference sequence). V was trimmed by 2 bases and J by 3 bases, leaving 8 bases between them. In DNA, the CDR3 is TGTGCCAGCAGCTTATCAGGGAACAATCAGCCCCAGCATTTT. Residues: CASSLSGNNQPQHF. The full variable domain, with the rest looked up from reference TRBV7-9 and TRBJ1-5, is DTGVSQNPRHKITKRGQNVTFRCDPISEHNRLYWYRQTLGQGPEFLTYFQNEAQLEKSRLLSDRFSAERPKGSFSTLEIQRTEQGDSAMYLCASSLSGNNQPQHFGDGTRLSIL.

This sequence joins TRBV9 and TRBJ1-6; D gene uncertain. Germline CDR1 is SGDLS and CDR2 is YYNGEE. The CDR3 covers 17 residues. V shed 4 bases and J shed 0 bases, with 14 bases lying between them. The CDR3 sequence is CASSPIDRSSYNSPLHF. For the CDR3, the DNA is TGTGCCAGCAGCCCCATCGATAGAAGCTCCTATAATTCACCCCTCCACTTT. The complete variable domain, with remaining parts taken from reference TRBV9 and TRBJ1-6, reads DSGVTQTPKHLITATGQRVTLRCSPRSGDLSVYWYQQSLDQGLQFLIQYYNGEERAKGNILERFSAQQFPDLHSELNLSSLELGDSALYFCASSPIDRSSYNSPLHFGNGTRLTVT.

The gene calls are TRBV25-1 and TRBJ2-1; D possibly corresponds to TRBD1 (5 bases). Between the trimmed V and J ends, which lost 3 bases and 5 bases, there was a span of 14 bases. The CDR3 is 15 residues long. CDR1 MGHDK and CDR2 SYGVNS come from the germline V gene. The CDR3: CASSDPRVIHNEQFF. The CDR3 DNA sequence: TGTGCCAGCAGTGATCCCAGGGTAATTCACAATGAGCAGTTCTTC.

As to this clone: Other DNA sequences within the sample encode an identical CDR3. V usage is TRBV28 and J usage is TRBJ1-2; D is possibly TRBD1 (6 bases). The ends were cut back, 2 bases at V and 2 bases at J, with 6 bases in the middle. This CDR3 is built from 13 residues. Germline CDR1 reads MDHEN; CDR2 reads SYDVKM. The CDR3 sequence is CASSLGQNYGYTF. CDR3 DNA sequence: TGTGCCAGCAGTTTAGGACAGAACTATGGCTACACCTTC.

The rearrangement links TRBV19 to TRBJ1-4, with D hard to call. The V and J ends lost 2 bases and 0 bases respectively, with 4 bases between them. In germline, CDR1 is LNHDA, CDR2 SQIVND (reference sequence). The CDR3 length is 14 residues. CDR3 nucleotide sequence: TGTGCCAGTAGTATAATAGCAACTAATGAAAAACTGTTTTTT. Translating gives CASSIIATNEKLFF. Full variable domain (missing parts from reference TRBV19 and TRBJ1-4): DGGITQSPKYLFRKEGQNVTLSCEQNLNHDAMYWYRQDPGQGLRLIYYSQIVNDFQKGDIAEGYSVSREKKESFPLTVTSAQKNPTAFYLCASSIIATNEKLFFGSGTQLSVL.

V gene TRBV6-6 combines with J gene TRBJ2-2; D is unresolved. The CDR3 covers 15 residues. The germline CDR1 and CDR2 sequences are MNHNY and SVGAGI (reference sequence). V was cut by 2 bases and J by 8 bases, with 15 bases left in between. The CDR3 bases are TGTGCCAGCAGTTACCCTCCGGGTGCCGGGGGGGAGCTGTTTTTT. Translation: CASSYPPGAGGELFF.

The J gene is TRBJ2-3, the V gene TRBV6-5, with 10 nucleotides matching TRBD2. V shed 6 bases, J shed 2 bases, and the junction held 5 bases outside the gene matches. Germline V gene lookup returns CDR1 MNHEY and CDR2 SVGAGI. CDR3 size: 15 residues. In nucleotides, the CDR3 is TGTGCCAGCAGAAGGACTAGCGGATTCACAGATACGCAGTATTTT. Residues: CASRRTSGFTDTQYF.

The chain carries TRBV30 and TRBJ1-6, with a weak D call TRBD1 (6 bases). Trimming took 4 bases from V and 9 from J, leaving 16 bases between them. The CDR3 has 14 amino acids. Per the germline V gene, CDR1 is GTSNPN and CDR2 is SVGIG (reference sequence). The CDR3 here is CAWTYGQRVSPLHF. The CDR3 DNA sequence: TGTGCCTGGACCTATGGACAGAGAGTTTCACCCCTCCACTTT.

V is TRBV11-2 and J is TRBJ1-5; TRBD1 matches 7 bases. V was clipped by 4 bases and J by 0 bases; unmatched bases: 12. In germline, CDR1 is SGHAT, CDR2 FQNNGV. The CDR3 extends over 18 amino acids. The DNA for the CDR3 is TGTGCCAGCAGCTCTGCCCGCCGGGACAGCTTTAGCAATCAGCCCCAGCATTTT. It encodes CASSSARRDSFSNQPQHF.

This chain's CDR3 is CASSQGTYGEQFF. The CDR3 region has the DNA TGTGCCAGCAGCCAGGGGACCTACGGTGAGCAGTTCTTC. The V gene is TRBV11-3, the J gene TRBJ2-1; D might be TRBD1 (6 bases). From germline, CDR1 is SGHNT and CDR2 YENEEA. Trimming cost V 5 bases and J 9 bases, with 14 bases left between them. This CDR3 has 13 amino acids.

The CDR3 sequence is CASSLGAPGQETQYF. CDR3 bases: TGTGCCAGCAGCCTCGGGGCCCCGGGACAAGAGACCCAGTACTTC. The genes are TRBV5-4 and TRBJ2-5; D might be TRBD1 or TRBD2, each matching 5 bases. Germline V lookup: CDR1 SGHNT, CDR2 YYREEE (reference sequence). CDR3 length equals 15 residues. Trimming stripped 4 bases from V and 2 bases from J, with 15 bases between.

This clone occurred a few times. The chain combines TRBV19 with TRBJ1-2, with 9 bases matching TRBD1. Germline V gene lookup returns CDR1 LNHDA and CDR2 SQIVND (reference sequence). The V and J ends lost 5 bases and 7 bases, in that order; junction bases with no gene match: 11. The CDR3 has 15 amino acids. This CDR3 is CASSPAGQGDSGYTF. CDR3 DNA: TGTGCCAGTAGTCCCGCGGGACAGGGTGATTCTGGCTACACCTTC.

The J gene is TRBJ2-3, the V gene TRBV2, with D maybe TRBD2 (7 bases). V was cut by 8 bases and J by 5 bases, with 17 bases left in between. This CDR3 region has 14 residues. Germline assignment: CDR1 SNHLY and CDR2 FYNNEI. CDR3 amino acids: CASLSGGRGDTQYF. The CDR3 DNA reads as TGTGCCAGCCTTTCCGGGGGGCGAGGAGATACGCAGTATTTT.

This rearrangement joins TRBV4-3 to TRBJ2-5; tentatively, D is TRBD2 (5 bases). This CDR3 comprises 14 residues. Trimming removed 0 bases from V and 5 bases from J, with 10 bases in between. The germline V gene has CDR1 LGHNA and CDR2 YSLEER. CDR3: CASSQDWSGETQYF. As DNA, the CDR3 is TGCGCCAGCAGCCAAGATTGGTCGGGGGAGACCCAGTACTTC.

This clone was observed a single time. The rearrangement links TRBV19 to TRBJ1-2, with a weak D call TRBD1 (6 bases). There are 15 residues in the CDR3. Germline CDR1 LNHDA, CDR2 SQIVND (reference sequence). Trimming removed 3 bases from V and 2 bases from J, with 13 bases in between. The CDR3 protein is CASSMGARANYGYTF. DNA of the CDR3: TGTGCCAGTAGTATGGGGGCCAGGGCCAACTATGGCTACACCTTC.

This chain uses TRBV28 with TRBJ2-7; 8 positions agree with TRBD2. V was pared by 5 bases and J by 2 bases, with 11 bases of the junction left unmatched. This CDR3 region has 16 residues. The V gene's germline CDR1 is MDHEN and CDR2 SYDVKM. The CDR3 sequence is CASSPRGGTLPYEQYF. CDR3 in DNA: TGTGCCAGCAGTCCTCGGGGGGGGACCCTACCCTACGAGCAGTACTTC.

The rearrangement links TRBV28 to TRBJ1-2; D possibly corresponds to TRBD1 (6 bases). Looked up from germline, CDR1 is MDHEN and CDR2 is SYDVKM. CDR3 length: 14 amino acids. V lost 7 bases and J 2 bases, leaving 14 bases between the germline ends. CDR3 loop: CASTTNDRNYGYTF. The DNA of the CDR3 is TGTGCCAGCACCACGAACGACAGGAACTATGGCTACACCTTC.

The chain has TRBV7-9 and TRBJ1-6; D is ambiguous. Germline V gives CDR1 SEHNR, CDR2 FQNEAQ (reference sequence). V was shortened by 1 base and J by 8 bases, with 12 bases between the two germline ends. This CDR3 contains 15 residues. CDR3 protein: CASSLGLVDDSPLHF. CDR3 DNA: TGTGCCAGCAGCTTAGGACTGGTTGATGATTCACCCCTCCACTTT.

This chain joins TRBV9 and TRBJ2-4; possibly TRBD1 for D (6 bases). V gave up 4 bases and J gave up 1 base, with 12 bases separating them. CDR1 is SGDLS, CDR2 YYNGEE, per germline. The CDR3 runs 15 residues. For the CDR3, the DNA is TGTGCCAGCAGCCCGACAGGATTTGCCAAAAACATTCAGTACTTC. It encodes CASSPTGFAKNIQYF. Variable domain in full (rest from reference TRBV9 and TRBJ2-4): DSGVTQTPKHLITATGQRVTLRCSPRSGDLSVYWYQQSLDQGLQFLIQYYNGEERAKGNILERFSAQQFPDLHSELNLSSLELGDSALYFCASSPTGFAKNIQYFGAGTRLSVL.

This chain joins TRBV28 and TRBJ2-7; 7 nucleotides line up with TRBD1. The CDR3 has 14 amino acids. With V trimmed by 4 bases and J by 6 bases, 9 bases remained unmatched. The germline V gene encodes CDR1 MDHEN and CDR2 SYDVKM. The CDR3, as DNA: TGTGCCAGCAGTTCAACAGGGGTAGGCAGCGAGCAGTACTTC. Encoded protein: CASSSTGVGSEQYF.

The J gene is TRBJ2-2, the V gene TRBV6-6; TRBD1 agrees at 11 bases. The CDR3 sequence is 15 residues long. Looked up from germline, CDR1 is MNHNY and CDR2 is SVGAGI (reference sequence). V gave up 1 base and J gave up 6 bases; unmatched junction bases: 1. CDR3 DNA sequence: TGTGCCAGCAGTTACTTGGGACAGGGGGCCGGGGAGCTGTTTTTT. It translates to CASSYLGQGAGELFF.

The V and J genes are TRBV19 and TRBJ2-7; 10 nucleotides match TRBD2. The germline V gene encodes CDR1 LNHDA and CDR2 SQIVND (reference sequence). Trimming cost V 4 bases and J 2 bases; bases outside gene matches: 2. The CDR3 length is 14 residues. CDR3: CASSRLAGAYEQYF. DNA for the CDR3: TGTGCCAGTAGTAGGCTAGCGGGAGCCTACGAGCAGTACTTC.